This entry lists 5 T cell receptor beta chains sequenced from one sample in a study of T cell repertoires in cytomegalovirus infection (dated by TCRdb to about 2019). Instrument on record: Illumina HiSeq 1500. TCRdb redid the processing of the public reads, applying fastp at Q25 and MiXCR, and retained in-frame beta chains. Rows with a matching CDR3 protein are joined into one entry that keeps the most common DNA and genes. For this sample the table gives under 250,000 distinct CDR3 sequences, of which 10% to 15% were detected only once. The top ten clones comprise 1.6% of the sample. Sequenced sample: PBMCs. The receptors were gathered from a human donor in good health (CMV status not recorded). Some clones in this sample may be carry-over from other donors' samples.

This clonotype appeared a few times. The rearrangement uses TRBV24-1 and TRBJ1-1; D unresolved. CDR1 is KGHDR, CDR2 SFDVKD, per germline. This CDR3 has 10 amino acids. Trimming left V 8 bases short and J 2 bases short, with 2 bases between. CDR3 bases: TGTGCCACCAAAAACACTGAAGCTTTCTTT. Its protein is CATKNTEAFF.

This rearrangement joins TRBV28 to TRBJ2-5, with unresolved D. Germline CDR1 reads MDHEN; CDR2 reads SYDVKM. This CDR3 region has 14 residues. V lost 7 bases, J lost 5 bases, and 17 bases lay in between. The CDR3 is CASTPVRSVETQYF. As DNA, the CDR3 is TGTGCCAGCACCCCGGTCCGATCTGTGGAGACCCAGTACTTC.

The J gene is TRBJ1-5, the V gene TRBV6-2 or TRBV6-3; D uncertain. This CDR3 region has 13 residues. Germline loops: CDR1 MNHEY, CDR2 SVGEGT. The germline V and J ends were trimmed by 5 bases and 1 base, with 6 bases remaining between them. The CDR3 is CASSELSNQPQHF. The CDR3 region has the DNA TGTGCCAGCAGTGAGTTAAGCAATCAGCCCCAGCATTTT.

This clonotype was recorded many times. The chain uses TRBV19 and TRBJ2-5; D perhaps matches TRBD2 (5 bases). CDR1 is LNHDA, CDR2 SQIVND, per germline (reference sequence). Between the trimmed V and J ends, which lost 7 bases and 4 bases, there was a span of 16 bases. The CDR3 extends over 14 amino acids. CDR3: CASTPPGFGETQYF. The CDR3 DNA sequence: TGTGCCAGTACTCCACCGGGGTTTGGAGAGACCCAGTACTTC.

This clonotype came up many times. The rearrangement joins TRBV6-2 or TRBV6-3 to TRBJ1-5; a possible D gene is TRBD1 (5 bases). The ends were cut back, 6 bases at V and 5 bases at J, with 11 bases in the middle. Germline V gene data show CDR1 as MNHEY and CDR2 as SVGEGT. CDR3 length: 13 residues. CDR3 nucleotide sequence: TGTGCCAGCAGCCGGGACTTAGATCAGCCCCAGCATTTT. Amino acid sequence: CASSRDLDQPQHF.